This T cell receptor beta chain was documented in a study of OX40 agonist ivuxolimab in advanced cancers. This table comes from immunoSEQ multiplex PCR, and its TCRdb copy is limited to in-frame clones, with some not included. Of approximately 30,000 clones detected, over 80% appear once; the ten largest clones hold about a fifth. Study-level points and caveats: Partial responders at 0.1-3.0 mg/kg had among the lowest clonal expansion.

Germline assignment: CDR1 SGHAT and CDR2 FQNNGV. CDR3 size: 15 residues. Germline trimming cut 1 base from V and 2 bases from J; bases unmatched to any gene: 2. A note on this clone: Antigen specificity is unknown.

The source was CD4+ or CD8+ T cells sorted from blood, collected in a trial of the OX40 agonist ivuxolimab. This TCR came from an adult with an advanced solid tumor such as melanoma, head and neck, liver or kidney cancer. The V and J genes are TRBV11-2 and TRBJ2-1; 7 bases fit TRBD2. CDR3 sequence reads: CASSLASGAYNEQFF. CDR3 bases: TGTGCCAGCAGCTTAGCTAGCGGAGCCTACAATGAGCAGTTCTTC. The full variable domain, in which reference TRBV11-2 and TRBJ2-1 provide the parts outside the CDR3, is EAGVAQSPRYKIIEKRQSVAFWCNPISGHATLYWYQQILGQGPKLLIQFQNNGVVDDSQLPKDRFSAERLKGVDSTLKIQPAKLEDSAVYLCASSLASGAYNEQFFGPGTRLTVL.